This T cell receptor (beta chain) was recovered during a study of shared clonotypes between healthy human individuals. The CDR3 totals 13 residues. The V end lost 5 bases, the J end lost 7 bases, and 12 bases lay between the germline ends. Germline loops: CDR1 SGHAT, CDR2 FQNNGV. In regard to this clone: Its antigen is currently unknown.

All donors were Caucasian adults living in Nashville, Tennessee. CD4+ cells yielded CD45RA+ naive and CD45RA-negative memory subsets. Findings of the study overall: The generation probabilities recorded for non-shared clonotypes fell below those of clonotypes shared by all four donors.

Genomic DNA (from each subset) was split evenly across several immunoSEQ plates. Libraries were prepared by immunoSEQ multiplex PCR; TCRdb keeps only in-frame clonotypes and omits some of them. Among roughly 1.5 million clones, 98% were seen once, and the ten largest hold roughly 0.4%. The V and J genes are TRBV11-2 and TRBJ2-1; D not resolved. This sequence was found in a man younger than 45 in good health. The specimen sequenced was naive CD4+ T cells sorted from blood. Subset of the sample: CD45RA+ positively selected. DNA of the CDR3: TGTGCCAGCAGCCCTCTCCCAGCAAATGAGCAGTTCTTC. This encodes CASSPLPANEQFF.